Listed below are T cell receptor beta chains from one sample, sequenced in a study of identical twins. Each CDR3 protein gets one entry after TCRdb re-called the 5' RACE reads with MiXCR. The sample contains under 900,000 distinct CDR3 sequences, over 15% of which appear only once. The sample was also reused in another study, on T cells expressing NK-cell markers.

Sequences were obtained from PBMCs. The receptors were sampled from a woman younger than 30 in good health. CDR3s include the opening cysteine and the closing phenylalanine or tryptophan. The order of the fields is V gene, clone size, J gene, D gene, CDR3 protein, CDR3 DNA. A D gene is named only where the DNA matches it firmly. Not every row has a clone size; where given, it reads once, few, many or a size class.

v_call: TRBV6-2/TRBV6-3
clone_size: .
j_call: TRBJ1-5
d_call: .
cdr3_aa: CASSPDRSLSNQPQHF
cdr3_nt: TGTGCCAGCAGTCCCGACAGGTCCCTTAGCAATCAGCCCCAGCATTTT

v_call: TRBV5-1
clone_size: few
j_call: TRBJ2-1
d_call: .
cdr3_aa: CASNDDSSFEPQFF
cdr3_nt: TGCGCCAGCAACGATGATAGCTCCTTCGAGCCGCAGTTCTTC

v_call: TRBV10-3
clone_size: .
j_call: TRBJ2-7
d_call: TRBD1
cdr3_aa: CAITGTGGTEQYF
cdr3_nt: TGTGCCATCACGGGGACAGGGGGCACCGAGCAGTACTTC

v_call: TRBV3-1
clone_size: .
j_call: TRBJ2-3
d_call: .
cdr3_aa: CASSPSVRKDTQYF
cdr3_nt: TGTGCCAGCAGCCCGTCCGTTAGAAAAGATACGCAGTATTTT

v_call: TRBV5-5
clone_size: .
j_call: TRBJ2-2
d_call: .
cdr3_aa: CASSHGGSGTGELFF
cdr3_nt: TGTGCCAGCAGCCACGGTGGTTCGGGCACCGGGGAGCTGTTTTTT

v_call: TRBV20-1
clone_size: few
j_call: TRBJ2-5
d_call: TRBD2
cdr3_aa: CSASLGGAKETQYF
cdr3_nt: TGCAGTGCTAGCCTCGGGGGGGCAAAAGAGACCCAGTACTTC

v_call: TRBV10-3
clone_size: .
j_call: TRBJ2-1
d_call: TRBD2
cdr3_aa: CAISDVAGGNNEQFF
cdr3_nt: TGTGCCATCAGTGATGTAGCGGGAGGCAACAATGAGCAGTTCTTC

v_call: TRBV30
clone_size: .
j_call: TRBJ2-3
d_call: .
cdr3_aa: CAWNPDSRLADTQYF
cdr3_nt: TGTGCCTGGAACCCGGACAGTAGGTTAGCAGATACGCAGTATTTT

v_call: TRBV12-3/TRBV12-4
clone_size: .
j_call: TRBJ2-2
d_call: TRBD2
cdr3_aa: CASSLSGAGGPSGELFF
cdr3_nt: TGTGCCAGCAGTTTAAGTGGTGCGGGGGGGCCGTCGGGGGAGCTGTTTTTT

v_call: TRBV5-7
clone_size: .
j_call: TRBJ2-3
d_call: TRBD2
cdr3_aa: CASSAYSTSGSQDTQYF
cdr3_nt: TGTGCCAGCAGCGCTTATTCGACTAGCGGGAGCCAAGATACGCAGTATTTT

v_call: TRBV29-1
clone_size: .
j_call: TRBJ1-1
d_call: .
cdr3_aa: CSVENWGWLLNTEAFF
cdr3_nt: TGCAGCGTTGAAAACTGGGGTTGGTTATTGAACACTGAAGCTTTCTTT

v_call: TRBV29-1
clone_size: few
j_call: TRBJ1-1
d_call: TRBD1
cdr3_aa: CSVYRDSYTEAFF
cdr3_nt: TGCAGCGTTTACCGGGACAGTTACACTGAAGCTTTCTTT

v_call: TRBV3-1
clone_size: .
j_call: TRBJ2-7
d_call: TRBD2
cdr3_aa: CASSQDISGASYEQYF
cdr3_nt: TGTGCCAGCAGCCAAGATATTAGCGGGGCTTCCTACGAGCAGTACTTC

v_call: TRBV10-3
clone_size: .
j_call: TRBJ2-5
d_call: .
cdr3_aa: CAISVRGEETQYF
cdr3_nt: TGTGCCATCAGTGTCCGGGGAGAGGAGACCCAGTACTTC

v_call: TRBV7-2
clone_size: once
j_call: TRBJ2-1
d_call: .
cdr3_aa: CASSINTANEQFF
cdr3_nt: TGTGCCAGCAGTATTAACACTGCCAATGAGCAGTTCTTC

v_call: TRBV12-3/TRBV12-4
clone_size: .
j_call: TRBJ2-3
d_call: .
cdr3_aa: CASSLLSLGRDTDTQYF
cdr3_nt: TGTGCCAGCAGTTTACTGTCCCTCGGGAGAGATACAGATACGCAGTATTTT

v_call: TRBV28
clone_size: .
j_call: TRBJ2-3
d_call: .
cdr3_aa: CASTTHGGTDTQYF
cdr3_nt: TGTGCCAGCACCACCCACGGGGGCACAGATACGCAGTATTTT

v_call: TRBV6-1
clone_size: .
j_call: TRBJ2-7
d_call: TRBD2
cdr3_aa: CASSPRSGKIYEQYF
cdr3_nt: TGTGCCAGCAGCCCGCGGAGCGGGAAGATCTACGAGCAGTACTTC

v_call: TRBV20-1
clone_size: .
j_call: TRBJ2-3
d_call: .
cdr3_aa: CSALLRGLTDTQYF
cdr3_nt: TGCAGTGCTCTCCTTAGGGGTTTGACAGATACGCAGTATTTT

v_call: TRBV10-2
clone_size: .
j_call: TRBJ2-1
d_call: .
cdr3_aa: CASSETGRRQFF
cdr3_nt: TGCGCCAGCAGTGAGACAGGGCGGCGGCAGTTCTTC

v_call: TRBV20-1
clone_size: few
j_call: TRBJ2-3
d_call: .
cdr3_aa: CSAPGARTSTDTQYF
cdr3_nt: TGCAGTGCTCCCGGGGCACGGACGAGCACAGATACGCAGTATTTT

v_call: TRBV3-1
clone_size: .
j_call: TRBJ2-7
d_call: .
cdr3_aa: CASSQIYYEQYF
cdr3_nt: TGTGCCAGCAGCCAAATTTACTACGAGCAGTACTTC

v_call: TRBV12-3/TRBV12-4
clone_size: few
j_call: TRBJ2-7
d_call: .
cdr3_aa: CASSQSLGYEQYF
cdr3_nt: TGTGCCAGCAGTCAATCCTTAGGGTACGAGCAGTACTTC

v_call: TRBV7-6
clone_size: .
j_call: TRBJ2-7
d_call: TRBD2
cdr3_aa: CASSPLTSGVSYEQYF
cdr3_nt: TGTGCCAGCAGCCCCCTGACTAGCGGGGTGTCCTACGAGCAGTACTTC

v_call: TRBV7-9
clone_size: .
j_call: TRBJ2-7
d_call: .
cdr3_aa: CASTRGGTYYEQYF
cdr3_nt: TGTGCCAGCACCCGGGGTGGTACTTACTACGAGCAGTACTTC

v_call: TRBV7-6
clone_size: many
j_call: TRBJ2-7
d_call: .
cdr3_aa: CASSLEERAHSYEQYF
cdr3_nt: TGTGCCAGCAGCTTAGAAGAGCGGGCCCACTCCTACGAGCAGTACTTC

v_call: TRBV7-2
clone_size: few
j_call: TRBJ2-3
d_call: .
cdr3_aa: CASSSTGPTDTQYF
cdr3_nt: TGTGCCAGCAGCTCGACAGGCCCCACAGATACGCAGTATTTT

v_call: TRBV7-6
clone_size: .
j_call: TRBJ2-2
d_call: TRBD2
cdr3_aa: CASLAGALTGELFF
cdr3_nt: TGTGCCAGTCTAGCGGGGGCATTGACCGGGGAGCTGTTTTTT

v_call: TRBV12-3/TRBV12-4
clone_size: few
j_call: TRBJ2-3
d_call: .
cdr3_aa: CASGAGRTADTQYF
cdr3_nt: TGTGCCAGCGGAGCGGGCCGTACGGCAGATACGCAGTATTTT

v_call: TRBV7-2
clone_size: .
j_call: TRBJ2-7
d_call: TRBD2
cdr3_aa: CASSMGLAGFAYEQYF
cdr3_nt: TGTGCCAGCAGCATGGGACTAGCGGGATTCGCCTACGAGCAGTACTTC

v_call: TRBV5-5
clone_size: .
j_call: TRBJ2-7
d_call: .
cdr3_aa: CASSRDPGRAAYEQYF
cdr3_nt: TGTGCCAGCAGCCGGGACCCAGGTCGGGCGGCCTACGAGCAGTACTTC

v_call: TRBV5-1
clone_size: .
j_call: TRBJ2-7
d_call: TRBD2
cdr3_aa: CASSTSGNYEQYF
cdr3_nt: TGCGCCAGTTCGACTAGCGGGAACTACGAGCAGTACTTC

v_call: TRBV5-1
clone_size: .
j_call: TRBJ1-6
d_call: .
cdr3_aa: CASSLILFSPLHF
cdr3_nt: TGCGCCAGCAGCTTGATTCTCTTCTCACCCCTCCACTTT

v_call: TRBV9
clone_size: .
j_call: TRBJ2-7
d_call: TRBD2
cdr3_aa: CASSPGRGTIYEQYF
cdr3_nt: TGTGCCAGCAGTCCCGGGAGGGGGACTATCTACGAGCAGTACTTC

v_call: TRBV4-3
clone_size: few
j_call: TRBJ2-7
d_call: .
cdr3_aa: CASSQDSGVEQYF
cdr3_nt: TGCGCCAGCAGCCAAGATTCGGGTGTTGAGCAGTACTTC

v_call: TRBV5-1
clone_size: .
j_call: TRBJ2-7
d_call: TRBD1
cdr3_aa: CASQKLGQGSYEQYF
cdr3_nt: TGCGCCAGCCAAAAATTAGGACAGGGCTCCTACGAGCAGTACTTC

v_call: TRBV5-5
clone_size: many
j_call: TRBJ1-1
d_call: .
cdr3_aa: CASSLFSNTEAFF
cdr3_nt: TGTGCCAGCAGCTTGTTCAGTAACACTGAAGCTTTCTTT

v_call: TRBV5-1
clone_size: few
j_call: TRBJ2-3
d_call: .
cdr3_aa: CASTPSTGTQYF
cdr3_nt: TGCGCCAGCACCCCTTCGACAGGAACGCAGTATTTT

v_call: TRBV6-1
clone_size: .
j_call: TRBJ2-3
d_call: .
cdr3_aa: CASTRVLWRGRGTDTQYF
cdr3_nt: TGTGCCAGCACGAGGGTACTATGGAGGGGTCGGGGCACAGATACGCAGTATTTT

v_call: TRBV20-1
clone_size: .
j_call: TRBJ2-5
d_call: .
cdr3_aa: CSASRSSETQYF
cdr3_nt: TGCAGTGCCAGTCGATCTTCAGAGACCCAGTACTTC

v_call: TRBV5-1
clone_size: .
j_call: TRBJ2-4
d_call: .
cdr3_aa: CASSLDITGNIQYF
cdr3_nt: TGCGCCAGCAGCTTAGACATAACCGGGAACATTCAGTACTTC

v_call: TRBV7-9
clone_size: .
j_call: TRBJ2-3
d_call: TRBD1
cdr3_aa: CASSVDRSTDTQYF
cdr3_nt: TGTGCCAGCAGCGTGGACAGGTCCACAGATACGCAGTATTTT

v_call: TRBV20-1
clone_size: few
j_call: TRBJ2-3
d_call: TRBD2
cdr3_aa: CSASSSGGAVDTQYF
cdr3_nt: TGCAGTGCTAGCTCTAGCGGGGGGGCCGTAGATACGCAGTATTTT

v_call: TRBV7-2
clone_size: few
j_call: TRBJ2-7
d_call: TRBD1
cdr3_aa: CASSKGQGREQYF
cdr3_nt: TGTGCCAGCAGCAAGGGACAGGGCCGGGAGCAGTACTTC

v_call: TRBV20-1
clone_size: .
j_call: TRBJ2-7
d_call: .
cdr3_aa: CSARSGTGSYEQYF
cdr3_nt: TGCAGTGCTCGTAGCGGGACAGGGAGCTACGAGCAGTACTTC

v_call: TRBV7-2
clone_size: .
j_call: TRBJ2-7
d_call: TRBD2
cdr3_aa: CASSFGLGLDEQYF
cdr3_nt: TGTGCCAGCAGCTTTGGACTAGGACTGGATGAGCAGTACTTC

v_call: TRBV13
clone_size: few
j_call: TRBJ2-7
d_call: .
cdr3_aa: CASSLMKDEQYF
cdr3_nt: TGTGCCAGCAGCTTAATGAAGGACGAGCAGTACTTC

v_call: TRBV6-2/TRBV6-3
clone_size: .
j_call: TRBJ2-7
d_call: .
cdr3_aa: CASRTTGRVEQYF
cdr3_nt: TGTGCCAGCAGAACGACAGGCAGGGTCGAGCAGTACTTC

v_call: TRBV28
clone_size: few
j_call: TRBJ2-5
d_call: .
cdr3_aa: CASSGFLTSGRETQYF
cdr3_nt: TGTGCCAGCAGTGGGTTCCTGACCTCAGGCCGAGAGACCCAGTACTTC

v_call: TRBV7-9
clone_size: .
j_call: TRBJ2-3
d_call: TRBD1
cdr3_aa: CASSGQGRATDTQYF
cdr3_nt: TGTGCCAGCAGCGGACAGGGAAGGGCCACAGATACGCAGTATTTT

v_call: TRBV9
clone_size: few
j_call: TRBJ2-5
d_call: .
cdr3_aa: CASSAETGNQETQYF
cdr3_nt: TGTGCCAGCAGCGCCGAAACAGGGAATCAAGAGACCCAGTACTTC

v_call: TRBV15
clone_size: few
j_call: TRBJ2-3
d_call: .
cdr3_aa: CATSSSWGGLTTDTQYF
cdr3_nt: TGTGCCACCAGCAGCAGCTGGGGGGGGCTCACCACAGATACGCAGTATTTT

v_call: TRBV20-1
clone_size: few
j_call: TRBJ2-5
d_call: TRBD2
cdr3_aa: CSASSSGRQETQYF
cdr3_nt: TGCAGTGCTAGTTCCAGCGGGAGGCAAGAGACCCAGTACTTC

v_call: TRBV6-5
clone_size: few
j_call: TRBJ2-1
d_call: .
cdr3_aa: CASSFQGLPQFF
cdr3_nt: TGTGCCAGCAGTTTTCAGGGGCTTCCGCAGTTCTTC